The 24 T cell receptor beta chains below come from one sample, sequenced in a study of shared clonotypes between healthy human individuals. Repertoires were generated with immunoSEQ multiplex PCR, while TCRdb's copy carries only in-frame clones and drops some. The sample records some 2.4 million clones, over 85% being singletons. Sequencing used naive CD4+ T cells from PBMCs. The subset denotes: CD45RA+ positively selected. Receptors originate from a man between 18 and 29 years old in good health. Some clones in this sample may be carry-over from other donors' samples.

This chain uses TRBV5-1 with TRBJ1-2; D uncertain. This CDR3 is 14 amino acids long. Germline V gives CDR1 SGHRS, CDR2 YFSETQ. Trimming took 2 bases from V and 0 from J, leaving 8 bases between them. CDR3 nucleotide sequence: TGCGCCAGCAGCTTAATTGCCACTAACTATGGCTACACCTTC. Translated, it gives CASSLIATNYGYTF.

V and J are TRBV4-1 and TRBJ2-3, with 7 bases lining up with TRBD2. In germline, CDR1 is MGHRA, CDR2 YSYEKL. V dropped 1 base and J dropped 0; count of bases not matched to a gene: 13. This CDR3 has 19 amino acids. The chain's CDR3 is CASSQVPGAGAYSTDTQYF. DNA of the CDR3: TGCGCCAGCAGCCAAGTTCCTGGGGCGGGAGCATATAGCACAGATACGCAGTATTTT.

This rearrangement joins TRBV7-3 to TRBJ2-1, with a tentative D call TRBD1 (6 bases). V was trimmed by 0 bases and J by 5 bases, leaving 14 bases between them. There are 16 residues in the CDR3. Per germline, CDR1 SGHTA and CDR2 FQGTGA. CDR3 loop: CASSLTGAWANNEQFF. CDR3 nucleotides: TGTGCCAGCAGCTTAACGGGGGCTTGGGCAAACAATGAGCAGTTCTTC.

This chain links TRBV7-3 with TRBJ2-1; D is perhaps TRBD2 (6 bases). Trimming removed 3 bases at V and 0 bases at J, with 15 bases between. The CDR3 has 17 residues. CDR1 and CDR2 (germline): SGHTA, FQGTGA. The CDR3 DNA sequence: TGTGCCAGCAGCTTTTCTAGCCTAGCGAGCTCCTACAATGAGCAGTTCTTC. It encodes CASSFSSLASSYNEQFF.

Concerning this clone: The identical CDR3 is also encoded by other nucleotide sequences in the sample. This chain uses TRBV15 with TRBJ2-7, with 9 bases fitting TRBD1. CDR1 is LNHNV, CDR2 YYDKDF, per germline (reference sequence). The CDR3 contains 14 residues. V lost 3 bases, J lost 3 bases, and 3 bases stayed unmatched. The CDR3 spells CATSRGQGGYEQYF. The CDR3 region has the DNA TGTGCCACCAGCAGGGGACAGGGAGGCTACGAGCAGTACTTC.

The chain recombines TRBV5-1 with TRBJ2-3; 7 nucleotides match TRBD2. CDR1 and CDR2 (germline): SGHRS, YFSETQ. The V and J ends lost 6 bases and 4 bases, in that order; junction bases with no gene match: 20. The CDR3 spans 18 residues. The CDR3 sequence is CASTPVGPRDYLADTQYF. The CDR3 nucleotides read TGCGCCAGCACCCCGGTGGGGCCCAGGGACTATTTGGCAGATACGCAGTATTTT.

The chain links TRBV6-1 to TRBJ2-7, with D perhaps matching TRBD1 (6 bases). CDR1 is MNHNS, CDR2 SASEGT, per germline. The CDR3 loop spans 13 amino acids. Trimming removed 2 bases from V and 8 bases from J, with 13 bases in between. The chain's CDR3 is CASSEHGGLQQYF. The CDR3 DNA reads TGTGCCAGCAGTGAACATGGGGGCCTCCAGCAGTACTTC.

The rearrangement links TRBV7-2 to TRBJ2-7; TRBD1 matches 8 bases. J gave up 1 base and V 0 bases, and 8 bases lay outside the gene matches. CDR3 length: 17 amino acids. CDR1 is SGHTA, CDR2 FQGNSA, per germline. This chain's CDR3 is CASSLAMDRVGSYEQYF. The CDR3 DNA reads TGTGCCAGCAGCTTAGCGATGGACAGGGTAGGTTCCTACGAGCAGTACTTC.

The chain carries TRBV19 and TRBJ2-3; 7 nucleotides agree with TRBD2. V lost 1 base, J lost 3 bases, and 4 bases stayed unmatched. This CDR3 is built from 15 residues. Germline assignment: CDR1 LNHDA and CDR2 SQIVND (reference sequence). CDR3 bases: TGTGCCAGTAGTATAGCGGGAGGAAGGACAGATACGCAGTATTTT. Encoded protein: CASSIAGGRTDTQYF.

J is TRBJ2-1 and V is TRBV14, with 9 bases matching TRBD2. Germline CDR1 SGHDN, CDR2 FVKESK. Losses at the gene ends were 3 bases for V and 15 bases for J; bases not matched to a gene: 18. The CDR3 loop spans 16 amino acids. For the CDR3, the DNA is TGTGCCAGCAGCCACGAACCGGGACTAGCCGGGGGTTTACGGTTCTTC. Protein: CASSHEPGLAGGLRFF.

The chain is built from TRBV7-6 and TRBJ2-1, with D possibly TRBD1 on 5 matching bases. Germline assignment: CDR1 SGHVS and CDR2 FNYEAQ. With 5 bases removed from V and 6 bases from J, the gap between germline ends came to 11 bases. The CDR3 covers 13 residues. The CDR3 nucleotides are TGTGCCAGCAGCCCCCTAGGGGCCAATGAGCAGTTCTTC. Protein product: CASSPLGANEQFF.

The V gene is TRBV18, the J gene TRBJ2-7; D gene ambiguous. The CDR3 spans 16 residues. The V gene's germline CDR1 is KGHSH and CDR2 LQKENI. V lost 2 bases, J lost 4 bases, and 18 bases lay in between. For the CDR3, the DNA is TGTGCCAGCTCACCATTCACGTCTACAGTGAAGTACGAGCAGTACTTC. Amino acid sequence: CASSPFTSTVKYEQYF.

This clone has a handful of counts. The chain has TRBV15 and TRBJ1-5; D is unresolved. Germline V gene data show CDR1 as LNHNV and CDR2 as YYDKDF (reference sequence). V shed 8 bases and J shed 3 bases, with 14 bases lying between them. The CDR3 is 14 residues long. CDR3 DNA: TGTGCCACCTACGGAGGGCAGATCAATCAGCCCCAGCATTTT. Translation gives CATYGGQINQPQHF.

This clone appeared a few times. The rearrangement links TRBV27 to TRBJ1-5, with 9 bases aligning to TRBD1. This CDR3 contains 15 residues. Germline V gene sequence: CDR1 MNHEY, CDR2 SMNVEV (reference sequence). V lost 6 bases to trimming and J lost 6 bases; unmatched junction nucleotides: 9. The CDR3 region has the DNA TGTGCCAGCAGCCGCGTCGGGACAGGGAGTCAGCCCCAGCATTTT. The encoded protein is CASSRVGTGSQPQHF.

Concerning this clone itself: The identical CDR3 is also encoded by other nucleotide sequences in the sample. The rearrangement links TRBV7-3 to TRBJ2-1, with 13 bases fitting TRBD2. CDR3 length: 15 residues. The germline gives CDR1 SGHTA, CDR2 FQGTGA. The V segment lost 5 bases and the J segment 4 bases; nucleotides outside the gene matches: 2. Here the CDR3 reads CASSALAGGYNEQFF. The CDR3 DNA reads TGTGCCAGCAGCGCACTAGCGGGAGGGTACAATGAGCAGTTCTTC.

This chain uses TRBV7-9 with TRBJ2-7; D ambiguous. The CDR3 is 13 amino acids. V lost 5 bases, J lost 5 bases, and 13 bases lay in between. Germline-derived CDR1 and CDR2 are SEHNR and FQNEAQ (reference sequence). The CDR3 DNA follows: TGTGCCAGCAGCCGTTACCCGGGCGACGAGCAGTACTTC. This translates into CASSRYPGDEQYF.

This sequence joins TRBV4-3 and TRBJ2-5; D unresolved. The CDR3 runs to 15 residues. Germline values: CDR1 LGHNA, CDR2 YSLEER. Trimming shortened V by 0 bases and J by 6 bases, and 14 bases separated the two germline ends. CDR3 coding DNA: TGCGCCAGCAGCCAAGATTCCGGGCCCTTCCAGACCCAGTACTTC. As protein: CASSQDSGPFQTQYF.

This clone was detected only once. The chain combines TRBV27 with TRBJ1-4; TRBD1 is a possible D gene (5 bases). The CDR3 totals 19 residues. Between the trimmed V and J ends, which lost 2 bases and 0 bases, there was a span of 19 bases. Germline CDR1 and CDR2: MNHEY and SMNVEV (reference sequence). CDR3 region: CASSLGRDFPAATNEKLFF. CDR3 nucleotide sequence: TGTGCCAGCAGTTTAGGTCGGGACTTTCCCGCTGCAACTAATGAAAAACTGTTTTTT.

This clone was recorded once. The chain has TRBV7-2 and TRBJ2-3, with 8 bases lining up with TRBD2. There are 18 residues in the CDR3. Germline loops: CDR1 SGHTA, CDR2 FQGNSA. The V and J ends lost 5 bases and 0 bases, in that order; junction bases with no gene match: 13. The CDR3 nucleotides are TGTGCCAGCAGCACACGGCTCACTAGCGGAATAAGCACAGATACGCAGTATTTT. Translation: CASSTRLTSGISTDTQYF.

V gene TRBV10-2 combines with J gene TRBJ2-5; 7 positions agree with TRBD2. Trimming at V came to 6 bases and at J to 6 bases, leaving 10 bases not matched to a gene. The CDR3 has 14 residues. Germline CDR1 is WSHSY and CDR2 is SAAADI. This chain's CDR3 is CASSTTGGSKTQYF. In DNA, the CDR3 is TGCGCCAGCAGCACCACTGGCGGGAGTAAGACCCAGTACTTC.

V usage is TRBV7-8 and J usage is TRBJ2-7; 10 bases agree with TRBD2. With V trimmed by 5 bases and J by 3 bases, 4 bases remained unmatched. The CDR3 loop spans 14 amino acids. Germline lookup yields CDR1 SGHVS and CDR2 FQNEAQ. The CDR3 loop reads CASSILAGIYEQYF. Here the CDR3 DNA reads TGTGCCAGCAGCATACTAGCGGGGATCTACGAGCAGTACTTC. Based on the CDR3 plus reference TRBV7-8 and TRBJ2-7, the full variable domain is GAGVSQSPRYKVAKRGQDVALRCDPISGHVSLFWYQQALGQGPEFLTYFQNEAQLDKSGLPSDRFFAERPEGSVSTLKIQRTQQEDSAVYLCASSILAGIYEQYFGPGTRLTVT.

J is TRBJ2-2 and V is TRBV29-1; TRBD2 aligns across 10 bases. Germline trimming cut 7 bases from V and 7 bases from J; bases unmatched to any gene: 3. CDR3 length: 12 amino acids. Germline CDR1 SQVTM, CDR2 ANQGSEA. CDR3 bases: TGCAGCGCCATAGCGGGAGGCGGGGAGCTGTTTTTT. This translates into CSAIAGGGELFF.

The chain uses TRBV7-2 and TRBJ2-2, with 9 bases identical to TRBD2. The V gene's germline CDR1 is SGHTA and CDR2 FQGNSA. V shed 5 bases, J shed 2 bases, and the junction held 9 bases outside the gene matches. There are 17 residues in the CDR3. The CDR3 loop is CASSVGGSGRNTGELFF. The CDR3 nucleotides are TGTGCCAGCAGCGTCGGGGGTAGCGGGAGAAACACCGGGGAGCTGTTTTTT.

This chain links TRBV9 with TRBJ1-2; D is perhaps TRBD1 (6 bases). Germline lookup yields CDR1 SGDLS and CDR2 YYNGEE. V shed 2 bases and J shed 7 bases, with 9 bases lying between them. The length of the CDR3 is 12 residues. CDR3 residues: CASSVQGFGYTF. The CDR3 nucleotides read TGTGCCAGCAGCGTCCAGGGGTTTGGCTACACCTTC.